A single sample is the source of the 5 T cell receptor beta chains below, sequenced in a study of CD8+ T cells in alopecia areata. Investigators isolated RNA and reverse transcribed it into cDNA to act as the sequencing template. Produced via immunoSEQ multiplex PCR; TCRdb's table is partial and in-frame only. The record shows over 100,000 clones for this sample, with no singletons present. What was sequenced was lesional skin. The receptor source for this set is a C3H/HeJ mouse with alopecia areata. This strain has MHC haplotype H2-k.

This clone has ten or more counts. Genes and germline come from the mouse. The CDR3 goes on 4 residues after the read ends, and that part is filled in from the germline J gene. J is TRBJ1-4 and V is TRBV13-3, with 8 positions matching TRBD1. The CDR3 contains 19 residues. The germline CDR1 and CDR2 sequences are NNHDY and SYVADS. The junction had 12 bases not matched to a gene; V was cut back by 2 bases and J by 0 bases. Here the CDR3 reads CASSEGENRGSISNERLFF. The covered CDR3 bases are TGTGCCAGCAGTGAGGGTGAAAACAGGGGGTCGATTTCCAACGAA.

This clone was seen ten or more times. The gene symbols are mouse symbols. Partial CDR3 DNA: TGCACCTGCAGTGCAGACCGGGACAAAAACACCGGG. Translation: CTCSADRDKNTG. The full CDR3 is CTCSADRDKNTGQLYF. This chain uses TRBV1 with TRBJ2-2; D perhaps matches TRBD1 (6 bases). The read stops 4 residues short of the end of the CDR3; the missing end is completed from the germline J gene. This CDR3 spans 16 amino acids. Germline-derived CDR1 and CDR2 are NSQYPW and LRSPGD (reference sequence). Trimming took 0 bases from V and 1 from J, leaving 9 bases between them.

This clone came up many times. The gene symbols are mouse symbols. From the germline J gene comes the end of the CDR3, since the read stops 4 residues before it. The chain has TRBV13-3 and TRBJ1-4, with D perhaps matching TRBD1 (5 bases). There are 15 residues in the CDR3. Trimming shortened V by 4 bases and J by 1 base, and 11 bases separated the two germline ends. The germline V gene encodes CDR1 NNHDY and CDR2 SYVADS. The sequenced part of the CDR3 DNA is TGTGCCAGCAGTATCAGACAGAATTCCAACGAA. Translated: CASSIRQNSNE. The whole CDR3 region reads CASSIRQNSNERLFF.

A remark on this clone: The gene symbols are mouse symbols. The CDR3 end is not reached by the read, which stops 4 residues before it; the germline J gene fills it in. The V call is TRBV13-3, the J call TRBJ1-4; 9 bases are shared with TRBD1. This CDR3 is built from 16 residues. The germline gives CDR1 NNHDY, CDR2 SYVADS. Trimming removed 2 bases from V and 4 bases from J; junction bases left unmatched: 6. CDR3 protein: CASSDRDRAVNERLFF. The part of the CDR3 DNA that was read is TGTGCCAGCAGTGACCGGGACAGGGCCGTCAACGAA. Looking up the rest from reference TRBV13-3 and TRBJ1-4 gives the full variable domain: EAAVTQSPRSKVAVTGGKVTLSCHQTNNHDYMYWYRQDTGHGLRLIHYSYVADSTEKGDIPDGYKASRPSQENFSLILELASLSQTAVYFCASSDRDRAVNERLFFGHGTKLSVL.

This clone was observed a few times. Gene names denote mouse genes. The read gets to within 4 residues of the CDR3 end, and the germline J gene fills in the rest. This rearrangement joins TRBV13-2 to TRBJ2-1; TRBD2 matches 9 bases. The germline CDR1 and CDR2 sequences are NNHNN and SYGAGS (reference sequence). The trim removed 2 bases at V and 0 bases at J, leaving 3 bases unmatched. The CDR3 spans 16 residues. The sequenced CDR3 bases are TGTGCCAGCGGTGAACTGGGGGGTTATAACTATGCT. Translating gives CASGELGGYNYA. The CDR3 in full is CASGELGGYNYAEQFF.